The present TCR beta chain was sequenced within a study of T-cell memory formation after mild COVID-19. Study at large: Clusters of TCRs were largely donor specific. Whole-study findings and limits: The authors left the SARS-CoV-2 specificity of second-wave clones peaking on day 37 unconfirmed. Most CD4+ clones that shrank were in CM and EM, while CD8+ ones turned up in EMRA.

Germline CDR1 and CDR2: KGHDR and SFDVKD. The CDR3 runs to 13 residues. V shed 4 bases and J shed 5 bases, with 10 bases lying between them. From 5'RACE with constant-segment primers came TCR alpha and TCR beta cDNA libraries that carried sample barcodes and UMIs. TCRdb itself ran the 5' RACE reads through MiXCR, one entry per CDR3 protein. The profile shows some 310,000 distinct CDR3 sequences, 20% to 25% of them singletons. This clonotype has only a few counts. Its antigen is not identified. The TCR comes from a man between 18 and 29 years old who had mild COVID-19 (a few samples of this study predate the infection). Cell type and time point are not known. The genes are TRBV24-1 and TRBJ2-5, with a possible D match to TRBD2 (6 bases). Sequencing was performed on PBMCs or a T cell subset sorted from them (not recorded which). The CDR3 reads CATSERDWETQYF. CDR3 DNA: TGTGCCACCAGTGAGCGGGATTGGGAGACCCAGTACTTC.